This TCR beta chain was retrieved from a study of blood T cell repertoires in COVID-19. Participants were aged about 18 to 100 years from roughly 26 US areas. The CDR3 is 14 residues long. Germline values: CDR1 SGHRS, CDR2 YFSETQ. J gave up 5 bases and V 4 bases, and 7 bases lay outside the gene matches. The method was immunoSEQ multiplex PCR; TCRdb's version includes in-frame clones alone and lacks a portion of them. Of around 500,000 clones listed, around 89% are singletons. This clonotype was obtained from a woman aged 40 to 55 who had recovered from COVID-19. The chain carries TRBV5-1 and TRBJ2-5, with 8 bases lining up with TRBD2. The sample comprised PBMCs or T cells enriched from blood (not recorded which). CDR3 residues: CASSRDGREETQYF. In DNA form, the CDR3 reads TGCGCCAGCAGCCGGGACGGGAGGGAGGAGACCCAGTACTTC. The full variable domain, with the rest looked up from reference TRBV5-1 and TRBJ2-5, is KAGVTQTPRYLIKTRGQQVTLSCSPISGHRSVSWYQQTPGQGLQFLFEYFSETQRNKGNFPGRFSGRQFSNSRSEMNVSTLELGDSALYLCASSRDGREETQYFGPGTRLLVL.